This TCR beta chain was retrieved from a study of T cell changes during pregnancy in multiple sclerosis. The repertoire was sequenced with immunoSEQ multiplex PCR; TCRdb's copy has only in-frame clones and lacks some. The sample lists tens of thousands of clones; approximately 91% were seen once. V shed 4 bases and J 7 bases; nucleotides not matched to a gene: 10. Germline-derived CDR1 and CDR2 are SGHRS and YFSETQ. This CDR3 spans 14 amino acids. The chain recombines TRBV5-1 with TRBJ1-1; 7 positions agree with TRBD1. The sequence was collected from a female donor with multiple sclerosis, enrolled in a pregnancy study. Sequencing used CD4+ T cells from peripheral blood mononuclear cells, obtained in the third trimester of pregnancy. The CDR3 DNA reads TGCGCCAGCAGCCGACAGGGCGGGATGGGTGAAGCTTTCTTT. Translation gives CASSRQGGMGEAFF.